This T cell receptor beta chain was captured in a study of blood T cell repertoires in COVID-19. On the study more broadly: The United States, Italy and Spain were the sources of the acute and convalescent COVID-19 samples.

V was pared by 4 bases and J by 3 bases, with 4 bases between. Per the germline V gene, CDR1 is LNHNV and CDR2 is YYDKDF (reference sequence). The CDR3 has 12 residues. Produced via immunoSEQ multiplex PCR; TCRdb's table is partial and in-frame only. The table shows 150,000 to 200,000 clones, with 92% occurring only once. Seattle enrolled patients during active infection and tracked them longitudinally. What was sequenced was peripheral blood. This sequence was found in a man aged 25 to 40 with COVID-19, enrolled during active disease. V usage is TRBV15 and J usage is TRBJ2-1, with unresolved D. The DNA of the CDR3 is TGTGCCACCAGCACAGTCTACAATGAGCAGTTCTTC. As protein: CATSTVYNEQFF.